The following is a T cell receptor (beta chain) sequence with its context. The sampling schedule covered blood at baseline, cycle 4 day 1, and cycle 7 day 1. The data originate from a study of OX40 agonist ivuxolimab in advanced cancers. Study information: Partial response was recorded in three patients: one hepatocellular carcinoma and two cutaneous melanoma cases.

CDR1 is MGHRA, CDR2 YSYEKL, per germline. This CDR3 has 14 residues. V trimming: 4 bases; J trimming: 3 bases; junction bases outside the gene matches: 4. Repertoires were generated with immunoSEQ multiplex PCR, while TCRdb's copy carries only in-frame clones and drops some. This table holds around 20,000 clones, approximately 88% found once. This chain uses TRBV4-1 with TRBJ2-3; 7 bases are shared with TRBD1. Sample: CD4+ or CD8+ T cells sorted from blood, taken in a trial of the OX40 agonist ivuxolimab. The receptor was isolated from an adult with an advanced solid tumor such as melanoma, head and neck, liver or kidney cancer. The CDR3 loop is CASSPGQVTDTQYF. DNA of the CDR3: TGCGCCAGCAGCCCCGGACAGGTGACAGATACGCAGTATTTT.